The 9 T cell receptor beta chains below come from one sample, sequenced in a study of shared clonotypes between healthy human individuals. The naive CD8 subset, CD45RO-negative cells positively selected for CCR7, excluded terminally differentiated effector memory CD45RA+ cells. Using immunoSEQ multiplex PCR, the repertoire was profiled, and TCRdb retains in-frame clones only, with some absent. The sample yields roughly 1,800,000 clones, just under 95% seen once. Source material: naive CD8+ T cells sorted from blood. These receptors all come from a man aged 18 to 30 in good health.

Of note for this clone: Within the sample, other DNA sequences also encode this same CDR3. The genes are TRBV30 and TRBJ2-7; TRBD1 matches 7 bases. CDR1 and CDR2 from the germline V gene are GTSNPN and SVGIG (reference sequence). Germline trimming cut 0 bases from V and 2 bases from J; bases unmatched to any gene: 1. This CDR3 is built from 13 residues. CDR3 nucleotides: TGTGCCTGGAGTGTAACAGGGGCCTACGAGCAGTACTTC. Amino acid sequence: CAWSVTGAYEQYF.

The chain is built from TRBV2 and TRBJ2-1; weak D call: TRBD2 (5 bases). Per germline, CDR1 SNHLY and CDR2 FYNNEI. The CDR3 length is 13 residues. The V end was cut by 6 bases, the J end by 0 bases, with 6 bases between. CDR3: CASRSGSYNEQFF. The CDR3 nucleotides read TGTGCCAGCAGGAGCGGCTCCTACAATGAGCAGTTCTTC.

The gene calls are TRBV5-5 and TRBJ2-1, with 8 bases aligning to TRBD1. There are 16 residues in the CDR3. Germline V gene sequence: CDR1 SGHKS, CDR2 YYEKEE (reference sequence). Trimming removed 2 bases from V and 5 bases from J; junction bases left unmatched: 9. CDR3 in DNA: TGTGCCAGCAGCTTTCGTCCGGGACAGGTAAACAATGAGCAGTTCTTC. Translating gives CASSFRPGQVNNEQFF.

The chain couples TRBV5-1 to TRBJ2-2; D gene ambiguous. V lost 2 bases and J 7 bases, leaving 15 bases between the germline ends. CDR3 size: 15 residues. From germline, CDR1 is SGHRS and CDR2 YFSETQ. CDR3 amino acids: CASSFLGITDGELFF. The CDR3 DNA sequence: TGCGCCAGCAGCTTCCTTGGCATCACGGACGGGGAGCTGTTTTTT.

Comments on this clone: Distinct nucleotide sequences in the sample also encode this CDR3. The genes are TRBV4-3 and TRBJ2-7, with 7 bases aligning to TRBD1. V lost 1 base to trimming and J lost 0 bases; unmatched junction nucleotides: 0. This CDR3 spans 14 amino acids. Looked up from germline, CDR1 is LGHNA and CDR2 is YSLEER. The CDR3 is CASSQGDSSYEQYF. The CDR3 region has the DNA TGCGCCAGCAGCCAAGGGGACAGCTCCTACGAGCAGTACTTC.

The chain has TRBV2 and TRBJ1-5; D is ambiguous. The germline V gene encodes CDR1 SNHLY and CDR2 FYNNEI. The CDR3 totals 12 residues. V was pared by 1 base and J by 6 bases, with 4 bases between. This CDR3 reads CASSEVGQPQHF. As DNA, the CDR3 is TGTGCCAGCAGTGAAGTAGGTCAGCCCCAGCATTTT.

With regard to this clone: One junction end disagrees with the germline gene, perhaps due to a read error. V is TRBV7-9 and J is TRBJ1-2; TRBD1 is a possible D gene (5 bases). The CDR3 loop spans 16 amino acids. CDR1 and CDR2 from the germline V gene are SEHNR and FQNEAQ (reference sequence). This chain's CDR3 is CANSPPEGAGNYGYTF. In nucleotides, the CDR3 is TGTGCCAACAGCCCCCCGGAAGGGGCCGGTAACTATGGCTACACCTTC.

The chain links TRBV11-2 to TRBJ1-4; 7 positions match TRBD1. Trimming took 0 bases from V and 4 from J; bases not matched to a gene: 14. The CDR3 runs 19 residues. Germline CDR1 and CDR2: SGHAT and FQNNGV. The CDR3: CASSLDPGTAIPLNEKLFF. The CDR3 DNA reads TGTGCCAGCAGCTTAGACCCCGGGACAGCGATACCCCTTAATGAAAAACTGTTTTTT.

The J gene is TRBJ1-4, the V gene TRBV10-3, with D possibly being TRBD1 (5 bases). Germline assignment: CDR1 ENHRY and CDR2 SYGVKD. This CDR3 spans 14 amino acids. V lost 5 bases and J lost 7, with 14 bases in between. Here the CDR3 reads CAISQTDESEKLFF. The CDR3 nucleotides read TGTGCCATCAGTCAGACAGATGAGAGTGAAAAACTGTTTTTT.